This section outlines one T cell receptor (beta chain) sequence together with its context. Its matching antigen is unknown. This record comes from a study of shared clonotypes between healthy human individuals. V lost 6 bases to trimming and J lost 5 bases; unmatched junction nucleotides: 11. In germline, CDR1 is MGHRA, CDR2 YSYEKL. The CDR3 runs to 15 residues. Deep-level settings were used for running the assay. Repertoires were generated with immunoSEQ multiplex PCR, while TCRdb's copy carries only in-frame clones and drops some. The sample records millions of clones, 85% to 95% being singletons. All of the donors resided in Nashville, Tennessee, and each was a Caucasian adult. The study's findings and limits: The study's rarefaction showed incomplete sorted-subset sequencing despite large depth. Sequencing depth was predicted to influence how clonotypes are shared among donors.

Sequenced input: naive CD4+ T cells from PBMCs. Noted subset: CD45RA+ positively selected. This sequence joins TRBV4-1 and TRBJ2-5, with 8 bases matching TRBD2. The sequence derives from a young man in good health. Some clones in this sample may be carry-over from other donors' samples. The CDR3 protein is CASSPGGGRSETQYF. In DNA form, the CDR3 reads TGCGCCAGCAGTCCCGGCGGGGGGCGCTCGGAGACCCAGTACTTC.